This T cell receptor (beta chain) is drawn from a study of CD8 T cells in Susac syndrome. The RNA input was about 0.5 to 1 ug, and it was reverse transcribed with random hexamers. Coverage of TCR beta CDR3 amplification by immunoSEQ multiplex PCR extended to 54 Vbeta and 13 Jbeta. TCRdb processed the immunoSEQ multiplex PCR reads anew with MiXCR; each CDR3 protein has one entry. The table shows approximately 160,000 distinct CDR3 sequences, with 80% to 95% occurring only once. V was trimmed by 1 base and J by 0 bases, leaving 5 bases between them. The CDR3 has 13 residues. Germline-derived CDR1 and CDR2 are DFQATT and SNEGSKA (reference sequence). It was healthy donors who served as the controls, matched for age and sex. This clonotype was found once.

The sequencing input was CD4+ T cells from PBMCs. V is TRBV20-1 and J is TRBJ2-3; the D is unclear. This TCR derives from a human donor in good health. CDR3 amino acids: CSARVISTDTQYF. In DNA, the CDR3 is TGCAGTGCTAGAGTGATCAGCACAGATACGCAGTATTTT.